In this sample, the clone carrying this TCR beta chain turned up many times. Its antigen remains unknown. This sample stems from a study of T cells in Graves' hyperthyroidism and ophthalmopathy. Study-wide findings and caveats: Ophthalmopathy was separated from stable hyperthyroidism by a 13 V-J model.

The CDR3 regions of TCR beta were amplified from RNA transcripts. First-round RT-PCR targeting the TCR CDR3 was performed with the HTBI primer set. TCRdb reanalysed the multiplex PCR reads using MiXCR and keeps one entry per CDR3 protein. The sample lists around 600,000 distinct CDR3 sequences; approximately 42% were seen once. The receptor's source is an adult man with Graves' disease, either hyperthyroidism or ophthalmopathy (not recorded which). Sequencing input: peripheral blood or thyroid tissue (not recorded which).

The CDR3 coding sequence is TGCAGCGTTGAGGTCGCAGGGGATGGCTACACCTTC. Its protein product is CSVEVAGDGYTF. The rearrangement uses TRBV29-1 and TRBJ1-2, with D perhaps matching TRBD1 (6 bases). Trimming removed 3 bases at V and 6 bases at J, with 11 bases between. This CDR3 has 12 residues. Germline V gene lookup returns CDR1 SQVTM and CDR2 ANQGSEA. The full variable domain, completed using reference TRBV29-1 and TRBJ1-2, is SAVISQKPSRDICQRGTSLTIQCQVDSQVTMMFWYRQQPGQSLTLIATANQGSEATYESGFVIDKFPISRPNLTFSTLTVSNMSPEDSSIYLCSVEVAGDGYTFGSGTRLTVV.